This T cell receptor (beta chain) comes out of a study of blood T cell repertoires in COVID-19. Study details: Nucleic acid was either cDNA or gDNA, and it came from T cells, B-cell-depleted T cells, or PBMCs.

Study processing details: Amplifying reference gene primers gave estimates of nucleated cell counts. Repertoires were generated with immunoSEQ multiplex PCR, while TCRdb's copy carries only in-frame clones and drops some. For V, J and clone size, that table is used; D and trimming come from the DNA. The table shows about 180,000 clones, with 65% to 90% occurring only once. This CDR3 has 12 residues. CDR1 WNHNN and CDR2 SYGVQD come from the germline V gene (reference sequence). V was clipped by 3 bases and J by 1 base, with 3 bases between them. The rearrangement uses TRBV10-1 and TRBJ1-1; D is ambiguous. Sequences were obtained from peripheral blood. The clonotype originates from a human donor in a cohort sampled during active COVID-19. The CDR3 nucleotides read TGCGCCAGCAGTGACAGGAACACTGAAGCTTTCTTT. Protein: CASSDRNTEAFF.